This TCR beta chain was sequenced for a study of CXCR3-negative and CXCR3-positive naive CD8 T cells. CDR1 MDHEN and CDR2 SYDVKM come from the germline V gene. The CDR3 sequence is 15 residues long. Carrying UMI labels, the TRB cDNA libraries were prepared through 5' RACE. One entry per CDR3 protein, without DNA, is what TCRdb gives after re-calling the 5' RACE reads. The data show more than 65,000 distinct CDR3 sequences, and the top ten clones hold around 1.4%. This rearrangement joins TRBV28 to TRBJ2-2. The TCR was taken from a human donor in good health. Some clones in this sample may be carry-over from other donors' samples. Material for sequencing was naive CXCR3- CD8+ T cells from blood. Specified subset: CD45RO-CCR7+CD27+CD95- naive CD8+ T cells lacking CXCR3 (TNR3-). CDR3 loop: CASSLFTWSTWELFF.